The sequence of this T cell receptor (beta chain) was determined in a study of T-cell memory formation after mild COVID-19. Study outcomes and limitations: The appearance of some responding clones in pre-infection memory suggested that cross-reactive memory joined.

On this clonotype: The target antigen is unknown.

MiXCR was run by TCRdb on the 5' RACE reads, yielding one entry per CDR3 protein. The profile shows some 350,000 distinct CDR3 sequences, around 13% of them singletons. There are 16 residues in the CDR3. The germline V gene encodes CDR1 SGDLS and CDR2 YYNGEE. Trimming removed 4 bases from V and 1 base from J, with 17 bases in between. This chain uses TRBV9 with TRBJ2-5, with D possibly being TRBD1 (6 bases). The TCR originated in a man aged 18 to 30 who had mild COVID-19 (a few samples of this study predate the infection). Cell type and time point are not known. Material for sequencing was PBMCs or a T cell subset sorted from them (not recorded which). Here the CDR3 reads CASSPWGHRSQETQYF. DNA of the CDR3: TGTGCCAGCAGCCCGTGGGGACACCGCTCCCAAGAGACCCAGTACTTC.